The entry below gives a single TCR beta chain sequence along with its context. V lost 6 bases and J 4 bases, leaving 10 bases between the germline ends. The germline V gene has CDR1 KGHSH and CDR2 LQKENI. There are 14 residues in the CDR3. This specimen comes from a study of blood T cell repertoires in COVID-19. On the study more broadly: Researchers got acute and convalescent COVID-19 samples from the United States, Italy and Spain. Sources were T cells, B-cell-depleted T cells, or PBMCs; the material itself was cDNA or gDNA.

In the authors' workflow: Amplification from reference gene primers served as the basis for estimated nucleated cell counts. The data were produced by immunoSEQ multiplex PCR, yet TCRdb's version contains in-frame clones alone and is incomplete. The V and J calls and the clone size are those of that table, but D and trimming were determined from the DNA. This table has approximately 110,000 clones, less than 80% appearing once. Input material: peripheral blood. This clonotype was sampled from a man in his 70s with active or convalescent COVID-19. The V and J genes are TRBV18 and TRBJ1-6, with no clear D. DNA of the CDR3: TGTGCCAGCTCTCAAGGCGGGTATAATTCACCCCTCCACTTT. Its protein product is CASSQGGYNSPLHF.